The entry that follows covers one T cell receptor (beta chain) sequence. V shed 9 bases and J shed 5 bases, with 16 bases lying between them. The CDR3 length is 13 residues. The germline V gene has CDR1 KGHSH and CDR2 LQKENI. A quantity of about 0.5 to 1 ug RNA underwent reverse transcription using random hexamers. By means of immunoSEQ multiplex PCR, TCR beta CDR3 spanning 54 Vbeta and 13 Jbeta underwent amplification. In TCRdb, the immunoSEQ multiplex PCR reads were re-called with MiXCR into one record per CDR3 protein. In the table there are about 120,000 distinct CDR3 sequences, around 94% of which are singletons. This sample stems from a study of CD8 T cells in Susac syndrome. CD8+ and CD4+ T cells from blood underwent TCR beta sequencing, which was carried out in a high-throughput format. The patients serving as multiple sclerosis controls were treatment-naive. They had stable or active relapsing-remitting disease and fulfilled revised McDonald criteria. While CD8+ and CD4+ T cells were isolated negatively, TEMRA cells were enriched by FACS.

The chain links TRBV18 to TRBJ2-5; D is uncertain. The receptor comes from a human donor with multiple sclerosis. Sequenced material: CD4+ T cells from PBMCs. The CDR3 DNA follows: TGTGCCAGTTTCAAGGACCAACTGGAGACCCAGTACTTC. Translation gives CASFKDQLETQYF.